This T cell receptor (beta chain) appears in the sequencing data of a study of cytomegalovirus exposure and HLA in healthy donors. Study-level background: For the approximately 430 genotyped donors, approximately 83% fell within the Caucasian-associated ancestry cluster. Study conclusions and caveats: Available immune exposure information was restricted to CMV serostatus only. Diagnosis of cytomegalovirus status made by the classifier reportedly showed high specificity and sensitivity.

A word on this clone: Its target is not known.

Vbeta (60) and Jbeta (13) primers were used in the PCR. The data were produced by immunoSEQ multiplex PCR, yet TCRdb's version contains in-frame clones alone and is incomplete. Among around 150,000 clones, 70% to 85% were seen once, and the ten largest hold 3.7%. V was clipped by 1 base and J by 8 bases, with 5 bases between them. Per germline, CDR1 LNHDA and CDR2 SQIVND (reference sequence). The CDR3 totals 11 residues. Sequencing was done on a sample of PBMCs. This receptor was identified in a man younger than 45 in good health and CMV-seropositive. The chain employs TRBV19 and TRBJ1-1; D unclear. The CDR3 sequence: CASSIALEAFF. CDR3 bases: TGTGCCAGTAGTATAGCACTAGAAGCTTTCTTT.